Below are 21 T cell receptor beta chains sequenced from a single sample in a study of control samples from healthy donors and cancer patients. The data were produced by immunoSEQ multiplex PCR, yet TCRdb's version contains in-frame clones alone and is incomplete. The table shows tens of thousands of clones, with around four fifths occurring only once. Source material: blood. The receptors stem from a man aged 25 to 45 in good health.

The CDR3 nucleotides read TGTGCCACGCGACCCCAGCGGACTGAAGCTTTCTTT. Residues: CATRPQRTEAFF. The chain joins TRBV6-6 to TRBJ1-1; D unresolved. The V gene's germline CDR1 is MNHNY and CDR2 SVGAGI (reference sequence). V was shortened by 10 bases and J by 5 bases, with 14 bases between the two germline ends. This CDR3 has 12 amino acids.

This clone was found once. The V call is TRBV18, the J call TRBJ1-2, with 7 bases matching TRBD1. This CDR3 contains 14 residues. Trimming cost V 8 bases and J 0 bases; bases outside gene matches: 6. Per germline, CDR1 KGHSH and CDR2 LQKENI. This chain's CDR3 is CASRRDRTNYGYTF. The CDR3 bases are TGTGCCAGCCGTCGGGACAGAACTAACTATGGCTACACCTTC.

This chain uses TRBV6-6 with TRBJ2-1; D gene ambiguous. This CDR3 is 13 amino acids long. V lost 7 bases and J lost 0, with 7 bases in between. Germline CDR1 is MNHNY and CDR2 is SVGAGI (reference sequence). The CDR3, as DNA: TGTGCCAGCACTATTAGCTCCTACAATGAGCAGTTCTTC. Translating gives CASTISSYNEQFF.

This clone was counted a single time. The V and J genes are TRBV27 and TRBJ1-2, with 11 nucleotides matching TRBD1. Germline loops: CDR1 MNHEY, CDR2 SMNVEV (reference sequence). The V segment lost 8 bases and the J segment 4 bases; nucleotides outside the gene matches: 3. The CDR3 spans 13 residues. Written as DNA, the CDR3 is TGTGCCAGCTGGACAGGGGGCGGCTATGGCTACACCTTC. It encodes CASWTGGGYGYTF.

V is TRBV29-1 and J is TRBJ1-5; 7 bases line up with TRBD1. The CDR3 runs 14 residues. Germline V CDR1 and CDR2: SQVTM, ANQGSEA. V gave up 5 bases and J gave up 0 bases; unmatched junction bases: 4. CDR3 loop: CSVMTGNSNQPQHF. CDR3 DNA sequence: TGCAGCGTTATGACAGGGAATAGCAATCAGCCCCAGCATTTT.

This chain connects TRBV7-2 to TRBJ1-1; TRBD1 is a possible D gene (5 bases). The CDR3 is 14 residues long. V dropped 1 base and J dropped 5 bases, with 11 bases sitting between them. CDR1 is SGHTA, CDR2 FQGNSA, per germline. This CDR3 is CASSLGGGWTEAFF. The CDR3, as DNA: TGTGCCAGCAGCTTAGGGGGGGGTTGGACTGAAGCTTTCTTT.

Here the CDR3 DNA reads TGTGCCACCAGTGATTTGGTGAGGGGGGGGGCCCAAGAGACCCAGTACTTC. Protein product: CATSDLVRGGAQETQYF. The V call is TRBV24-1, the J call TRBJ2-5; D possibly corresponds to TRBD2 (7 bases). V gave up 0 bases and J gave up 1 base, with 14 bases separating them. This CDR3 has 17 residues. Germline V gives CDR1 KGHDR, CDR2 SFDVKD.

V is TRBV4-2 and J is TRBJ2-3; 14 bases align to TRBD2. The trim removed 4 bases at V and 5 bases at J, leaving 11 bases unmatched. The germline V gene has CDR1 LGHNA and CDR2 YNFKEQ. This CDR3 is built from 18 residues. The CDR3 nucleotides are TGTGCCAGCAGCCTGCGGACTAGCGGGGGGTTCGTGGAAGATACGCAGTATTTT. This translates into CASSLRTSGGFVEDTQYF.

V gene TRBV6-5 combines with J gene TRBJ2-2; TRBD1 might be the D (5 bases). The CDR3 spans 11 residues. The germline V gene encodes CDR1 MNHEY and CDR2 SVGAGI. V was cut by 6 bases and J by 9 bases, with 8 bases left in between. CDR3 coding DNA: TGTGCCAGCAGGCAGGACAGGGAGCTGTTTTTT. Translation: CASRQDRELFF.

This rearrangement joins TRBV12-3 or TRBV12-4 to TRBJ1-1; no firm D call. The CDR3 loop spans 12 amino acids. V was cut by 0 bases and J by 10 bases, with 9 bases left in between. CDR3: CASSLAVGGAFF. The CDR3 nucleotides read TGTGCCAGCAGTTTAGCAGTGGGAGGAGCTTTCTTT.

This clone was recorded once. This chain uses TRBV3-1 (or the pseudogene TRBV3-2) with TRBJ2-5; D is perhaps TRBD1 or TRBD2 (5 bases each). The CDR3 loop spans 16 amino acids. V was pared by 1 base and J by 4 bases, with 16 bases between. CDR1 is LGHDT, CDR2 YNNKEL, per germline (reference sequence). The CDR3 DNA sequence: TGTGCCAGCAGCCAAGGTTCCCGGGGTAGGGGAGAGACCCAGTACTTC. Translation: CASSQGSRGRGETQYF.

This clone appeared many times. Distinct nucleotide sequences in the sample also encode this CDR3. This chain connects TRBV5-1 to TRBJ2-7; 11 bases align to TRBD1. This CDR3 is 14 amino acids long. The J segment lost 7 bases and the V segment lost 4 bases, leaving 7 bases of the junction unmatched. The germline CDR1 and CDR2 sequences are SGHRS and YFSETQ. DNA for the CDR3: TGCGCCAGCAGCGTAGGACAGGGGGCTCAGGAGCAGTACTTC. It specifies CASSVGQGAQEQYF.

J is TRBJ1-2 and V is TRBV6-1, with unresolved D. This CDR3 region has 14 residues. V lost 0 bases, J lost 6 bases, and 11 bases lay in between. The V gene's germline CDR1 is MNHNS and CDR2 SASEGT. In DNA form, the CDR3 reads TGTGCCAGCAGTGAAGCGCCCAGGTCCCATGGCTACACCTTC. It encodes CASSEAPRSHGYTF.

This clone was seen only a few times. This chain joins TRBV2 and TRBJ2-1; no firm D call. V lost 8 bases, J lost 1 base, and 12 bases lay in between. Germline V CDR1 and CDR2: SNHLY, FYNNEI. This CDR3 region has 14 residues. The CDR3: CASGVFPSYNEQFF. DNA of the CDR3: TGTGCCAGCGGGGTCTTTCCTTCCTACAATGAGCAGTTCTTC.

Turning to this clone: Within the sample, other DNA sequences also encode this same CDR3. J is TRBJ1-2 and V is TRBV19; D unclear. The V gene's germline CDR1 is LNHDA and CDR2 SQIVND (reference sequence). Trimming took off 3 bases at V and 5 bases at J, with 10 bases between the two ends. CDR3 length: 13 amino acids. The CDR3 DNA is TGTGCCAGTAGTATGCGGGCAGGTTATGGCTACACCTTC. Translation gives CASSMRAGYGYTF.

V usage is TRBV19 and J usage is TRBJ2-3, with no clear D. The CDR3 has 15 residues. V was shortened by 4 bases and J by 4 bases, with 15 bases between the two germline ends. Germline CDR1 is LNHDA and CDR2 is SQIVND (reference sequence). The CDR3 loop is CASSTQMGWSDTQYF. DNA for the CDR3: TGTGCCAGTAGTACCCAGATGGGGTGGTCAGATACGCAGTATTTT.

The chain combines TRBV5-1 with TRBJ1-1, with 7 bases identical to TRBD1. The germline V gene encodes CDR1 SGHRS and CDR2 YFSETQ. Unmatched junction bases numbered 10, after V lost 4 bases and J lost 7 bases. The CDR3 contains 14 residues. The CDR3 sequence: CASSLDGTAFEAFF. CDR3 bases: TGCGCCAGCAGCCTGGACGGGACAGCCTTTGAAGCTTTCTTT.

This chain connects TRBV4-2 to TRBJ1-4; D unresolved. CDR1 LGHNA and CDR2 YNFKEQ come from the germline V gene. The CDR3 is made up of 17 amino acids. Trimming took 0 bases from V and 8 from J, leaving 19 bases between them. CDR3 region: CASSQDRRRDESEKLFF. The CDR3 region has the DNA TGTGCCAGCAGCCAAGATCGTCGACGCGATGAGAGCGAAAAACTGTTTTTT.

The rearrangement links TRBV9 to TRBJ2-1; tentative D call: TRBD2 (7 bases). Germline CDR1 SGDLS, CDR2 YYNGEE. This CDR3 has 14 residues. V lost 4 bases and J lost 12, with 20 bases in between. The CDR3 bases are TGTGCCAGCAGCTCCGCGGGGGATTTCAGGGGGCAGTTCTTC. Translating gives CASSSAGDFRGQFF.

The J gene is TRBJ2-5, the V gene TRBV10-1, with TRBD1 matching over 8 bases. V shed 0 bases, J shed 5 bases, and the junction held 5 bases outside the gene matches. The CDR3 runs 15 residues. Germline V CDR1 and CDR2: WNHNN, SYGVQD (reference sequence). This CDR3 reads CASSESTGVGETQYF. DNA of the CDR3: TGCGCCAGCAGTGAGTCGACAGGGGTAGGGGAGACCCAGTACTTC.

J is TRBJ2-1 and V is TRBV18, with 13 positions matching TRBD2. V trimming: 1 base; J trimming: 9 bases; junction bases outside the gene matches: 12. The CDR3 has 18 amino acids. The V gene's germline CDR1 is KGHSH and CDR2 LQKENI. CDR3 nucleotides: TGTGCCAGCTCACCACTGATCTCCGGGACTAGCGGGGTTATTGAGCAGTTCTTC. It encodes CASSPLISGTSGVIEQFF.